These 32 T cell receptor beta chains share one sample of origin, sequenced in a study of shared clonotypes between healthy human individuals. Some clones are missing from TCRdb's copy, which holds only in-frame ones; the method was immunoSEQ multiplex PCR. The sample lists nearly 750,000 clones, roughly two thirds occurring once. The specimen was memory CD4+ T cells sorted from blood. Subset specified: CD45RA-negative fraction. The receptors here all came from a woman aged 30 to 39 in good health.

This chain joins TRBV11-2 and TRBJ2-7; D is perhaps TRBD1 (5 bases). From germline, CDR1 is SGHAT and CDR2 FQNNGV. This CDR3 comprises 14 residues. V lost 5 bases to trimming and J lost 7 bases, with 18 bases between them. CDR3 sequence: CASSPKGIPWEQYF. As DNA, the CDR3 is TGTGCCAGCAGCCCGAAGGGGATCCCCTGGGAGCAGTACTTC.

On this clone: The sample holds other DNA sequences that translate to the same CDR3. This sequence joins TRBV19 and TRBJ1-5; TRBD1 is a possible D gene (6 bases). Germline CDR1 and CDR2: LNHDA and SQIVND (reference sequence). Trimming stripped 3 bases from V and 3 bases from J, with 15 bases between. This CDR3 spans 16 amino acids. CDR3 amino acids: CASSIATGSSNQPQHF. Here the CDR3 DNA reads TGTGCCAGTAGTATCGCCACAGGGAGCTCCAATCAGCCCCAGCATTTT.

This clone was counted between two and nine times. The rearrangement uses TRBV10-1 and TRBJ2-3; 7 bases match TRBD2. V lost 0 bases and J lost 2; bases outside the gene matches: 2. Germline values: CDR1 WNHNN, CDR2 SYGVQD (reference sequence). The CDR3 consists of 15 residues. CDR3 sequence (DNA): TGCGCCAGCAGTGAGTCGGGAGGGCCCACAGATACGCAGTATTTT. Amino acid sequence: CASSESGGPTDTQYF.

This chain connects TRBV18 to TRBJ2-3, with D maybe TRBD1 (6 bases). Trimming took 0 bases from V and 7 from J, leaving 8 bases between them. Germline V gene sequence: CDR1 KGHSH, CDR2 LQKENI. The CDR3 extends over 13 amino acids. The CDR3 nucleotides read TGTGCCAGCTCACCACCTGGGGGCAATACGCAGTATTTT. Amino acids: CASSPPGGNTQYF.

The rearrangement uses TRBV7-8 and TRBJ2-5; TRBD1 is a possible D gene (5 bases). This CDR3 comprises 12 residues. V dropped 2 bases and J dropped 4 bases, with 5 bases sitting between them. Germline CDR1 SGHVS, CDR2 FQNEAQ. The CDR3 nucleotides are TGTGCCAGCAGCTTAAGGGGAGAGACCCAGTACTTC. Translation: CASSLRGETQYF.

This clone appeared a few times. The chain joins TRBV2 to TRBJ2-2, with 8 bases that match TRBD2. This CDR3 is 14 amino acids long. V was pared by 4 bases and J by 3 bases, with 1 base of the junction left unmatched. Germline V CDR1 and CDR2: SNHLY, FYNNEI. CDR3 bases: TGTGCCAGCAGTGGGACTAGCCACACCGGGGAGCTGTTTTTT. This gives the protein CASSGTSHTGELFF.

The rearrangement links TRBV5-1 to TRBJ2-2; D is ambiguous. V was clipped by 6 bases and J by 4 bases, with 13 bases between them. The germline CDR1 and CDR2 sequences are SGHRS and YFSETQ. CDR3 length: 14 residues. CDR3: CASTPLLATGELFF. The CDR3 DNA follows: TGCGCCAGCACCCCCCTTCTGGCCACCGGGGAGCTGTTTTTT.

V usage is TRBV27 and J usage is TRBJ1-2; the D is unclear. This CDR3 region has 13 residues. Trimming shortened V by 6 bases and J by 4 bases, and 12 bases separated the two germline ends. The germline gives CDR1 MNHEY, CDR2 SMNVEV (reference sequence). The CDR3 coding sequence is TGTGCCAGCAGGTCCCTAGTGTCCTATGGCTACACCTTC. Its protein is CASRSLVSYGYTF.

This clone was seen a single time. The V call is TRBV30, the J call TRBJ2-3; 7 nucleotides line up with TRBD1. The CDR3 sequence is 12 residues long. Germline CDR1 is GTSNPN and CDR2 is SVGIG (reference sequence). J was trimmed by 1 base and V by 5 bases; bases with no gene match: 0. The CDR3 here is CAWDRGTDTQYF. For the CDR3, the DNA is TGTGCCTGGGACAGGGGCACAGATACGCAGTATTTT.

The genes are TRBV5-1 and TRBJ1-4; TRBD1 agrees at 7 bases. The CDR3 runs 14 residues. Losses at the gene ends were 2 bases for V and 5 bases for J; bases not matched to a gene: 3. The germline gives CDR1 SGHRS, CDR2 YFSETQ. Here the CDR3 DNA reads TGCGCCAGCAGCTTTGACAGGGAAAATGAAAAACTGTTTTTT. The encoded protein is CASSFDRENEKLFF.

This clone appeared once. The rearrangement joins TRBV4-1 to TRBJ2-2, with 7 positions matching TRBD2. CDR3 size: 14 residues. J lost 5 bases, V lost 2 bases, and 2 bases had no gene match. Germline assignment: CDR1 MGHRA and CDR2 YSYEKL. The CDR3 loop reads CASSQYGRTGELFF. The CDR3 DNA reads TGCGCCAGCAGCCAATACGGGAGGACCGGGGAGCTGTTTTTT.

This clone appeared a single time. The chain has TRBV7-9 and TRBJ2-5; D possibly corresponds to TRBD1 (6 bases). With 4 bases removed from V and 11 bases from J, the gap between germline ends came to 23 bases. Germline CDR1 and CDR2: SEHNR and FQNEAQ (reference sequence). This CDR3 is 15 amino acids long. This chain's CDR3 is CASSSSTGNPWEQYF. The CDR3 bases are TGTGCCAGCAGCTCCAGTACAGGGAACCCTTGGGAGCAGTACTTC.

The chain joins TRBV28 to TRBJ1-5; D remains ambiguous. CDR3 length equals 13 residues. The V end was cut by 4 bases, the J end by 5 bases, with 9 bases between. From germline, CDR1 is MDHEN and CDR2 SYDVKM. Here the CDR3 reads CASSSPGHQPQHF. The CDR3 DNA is TGTGCCAGCAGTTCCCCCGGCCATCAGCCCCAGCATTTT.

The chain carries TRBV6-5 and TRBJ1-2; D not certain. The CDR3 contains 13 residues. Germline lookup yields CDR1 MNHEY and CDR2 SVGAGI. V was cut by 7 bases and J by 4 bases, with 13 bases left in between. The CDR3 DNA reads TGTGCCAGCACGGGCCGCAGGAGCTATGGCTACACCTTC. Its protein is CASTGRRSYGYTF.

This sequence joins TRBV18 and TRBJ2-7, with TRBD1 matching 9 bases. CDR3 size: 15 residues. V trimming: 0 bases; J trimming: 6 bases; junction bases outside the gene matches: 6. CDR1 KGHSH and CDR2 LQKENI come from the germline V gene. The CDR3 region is CASSPPGTGLGEQYF. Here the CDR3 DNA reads TGTGCCAGCTCACCACCAGGGACAGGGCTAGGCGAGCAGTACTTC.

The CDR3 loop reads CASRSIWTSGSYNEQFF. CDR3 DNA: TGCGCCAGCAGGTCGATTTGGACTAGCGGCTCCTACAATGAGCAGTTCTTC. The J gene is TRBJ2-1, the V gene TRBV5-1; TRBD2 aligns across 10 bases. The V and J ends lost 5 bases and 0 bases, in that order; junction bases with no gene match: 8. In germline, CDR1 is SGHRS, CDR2 YFSETQ. The CDR3 is 17 amino acids.

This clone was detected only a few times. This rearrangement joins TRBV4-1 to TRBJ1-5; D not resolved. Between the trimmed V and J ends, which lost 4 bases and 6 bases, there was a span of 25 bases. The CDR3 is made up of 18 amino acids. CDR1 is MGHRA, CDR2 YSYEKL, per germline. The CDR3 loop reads CASSPRRMLAPPGQPQHF. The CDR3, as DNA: TGCGCCAGCAGCCCGCGGCGAATGCTCGCCCCCCCCGGTCAGCCCCAGCATTTT.

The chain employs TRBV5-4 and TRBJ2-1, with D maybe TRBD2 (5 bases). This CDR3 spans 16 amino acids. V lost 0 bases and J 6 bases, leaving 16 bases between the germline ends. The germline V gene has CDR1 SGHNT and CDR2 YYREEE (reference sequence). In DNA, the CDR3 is TGTGCCAGCAGCTTGGGTGAGGGTAGATTAGGCAATGAGCAGTTCTTC. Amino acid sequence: CASSLGEGRLGNEQFF.

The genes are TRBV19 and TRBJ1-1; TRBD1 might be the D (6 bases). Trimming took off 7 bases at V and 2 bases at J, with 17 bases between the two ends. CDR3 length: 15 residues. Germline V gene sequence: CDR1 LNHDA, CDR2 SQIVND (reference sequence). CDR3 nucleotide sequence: TGTGCCAGTAAGATGGGAGACAGGTTAAACACTGAAGCTTTCTTT. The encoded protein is CASKMGDRLNTEAFF.

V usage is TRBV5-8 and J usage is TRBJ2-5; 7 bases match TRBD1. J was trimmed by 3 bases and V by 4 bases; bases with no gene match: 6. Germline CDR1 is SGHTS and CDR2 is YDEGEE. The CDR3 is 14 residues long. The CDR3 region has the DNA TGTGCCAGCAGCAAAGGGACAGTTAAAGAGACCCAGTACTTC. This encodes CASSKGTVKETQYF.

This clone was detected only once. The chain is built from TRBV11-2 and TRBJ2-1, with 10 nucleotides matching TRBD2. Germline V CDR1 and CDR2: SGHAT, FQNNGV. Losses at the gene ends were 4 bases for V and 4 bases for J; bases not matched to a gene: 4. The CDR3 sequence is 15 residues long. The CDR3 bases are TGTGCCAGCAGCTCTACACTAGCGGGATACAATGAGCAGTTCTTC. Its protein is CASSSTLAGYNEQFF.

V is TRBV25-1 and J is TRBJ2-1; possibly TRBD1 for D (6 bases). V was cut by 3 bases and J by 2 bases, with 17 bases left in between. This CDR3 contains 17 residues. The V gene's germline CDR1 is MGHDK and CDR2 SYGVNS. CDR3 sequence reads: CASSDTLDRRPYNEQFF. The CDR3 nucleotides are TGTGCCAGCAGTGATACCCTCGACAGGCGCCCCTACAATGAGCAGTTCTTC.

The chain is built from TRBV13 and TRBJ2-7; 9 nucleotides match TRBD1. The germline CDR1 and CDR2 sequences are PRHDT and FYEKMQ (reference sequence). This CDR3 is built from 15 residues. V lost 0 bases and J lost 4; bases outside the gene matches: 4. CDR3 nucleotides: TGTGCCAGCAGCTTAGGACAGGGGGCTAGGTACGAGCAGTACTTC. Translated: CASSLGQGARYEQYF.

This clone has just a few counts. CDR3 sequence: CASSILRDAQPQHF. CDR3 nucleotide sequence: TGTGCCAGTAGTATCTTGCGGGATGCTCAGCCCCAGCATTTT. The rearrangement joins TRBV19 to TRBJ1-5; no clear D gene. Germline V gives CDR1 LNHDA, CDR2 SQIVND (reference sequence). This CDR3 is built from 14 residues. The ends were cut back, 3 bases at V and 6 bases at J, with 12 bases in the middle.

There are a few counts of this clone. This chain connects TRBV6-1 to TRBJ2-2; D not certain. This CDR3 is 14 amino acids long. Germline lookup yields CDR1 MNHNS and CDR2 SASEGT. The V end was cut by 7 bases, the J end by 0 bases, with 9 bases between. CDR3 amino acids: CASNLQTNTGELFF. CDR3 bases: TGTGCCAGCAACTTGCAAACGAACACCGGGGAGCTGTTTTTT.

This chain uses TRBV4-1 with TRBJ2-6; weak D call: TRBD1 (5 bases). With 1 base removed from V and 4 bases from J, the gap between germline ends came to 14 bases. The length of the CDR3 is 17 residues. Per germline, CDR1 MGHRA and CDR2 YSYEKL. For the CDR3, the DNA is TGCGCCAGCAGCCAAGGGACATTTCAAAGCGGGGCCAACGTCCTGACTTTC. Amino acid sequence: CASSQGTFQSGANVLTF.

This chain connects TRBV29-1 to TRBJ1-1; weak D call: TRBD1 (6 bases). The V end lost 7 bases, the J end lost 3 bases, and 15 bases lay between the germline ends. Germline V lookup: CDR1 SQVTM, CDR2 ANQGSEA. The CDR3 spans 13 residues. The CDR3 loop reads CSALRDMYTEAFF. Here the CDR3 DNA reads TGCAGCGCTCTCCGGGACATGTACACTGAAGCTTTCTTT.

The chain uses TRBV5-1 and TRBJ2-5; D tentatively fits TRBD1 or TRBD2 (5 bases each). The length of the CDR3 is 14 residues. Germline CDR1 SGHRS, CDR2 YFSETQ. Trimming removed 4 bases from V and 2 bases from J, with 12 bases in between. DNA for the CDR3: TGCGCCAGCAGCCGAGGGACCACTCAAGAGACCCAGTACTTC. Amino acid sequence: CASSRGTTQETQYF. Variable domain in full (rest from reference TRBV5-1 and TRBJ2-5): KAGVTQTPRYLIKTRGQQVTLSCSPISGHRSVSWYQQTPGQGLQFLFEYFSETQRNKGNFPGRFSGRQFSNSRSEMNVSTLELGDSALYLCASSRGTTQETQYFGPGTRLLVL.

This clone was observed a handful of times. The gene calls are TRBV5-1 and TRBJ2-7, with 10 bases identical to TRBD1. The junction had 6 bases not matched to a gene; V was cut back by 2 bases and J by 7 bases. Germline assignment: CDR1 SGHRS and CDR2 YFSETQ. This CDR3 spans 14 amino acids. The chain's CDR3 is CASSLGTGAREQYF. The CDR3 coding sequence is TGCGCCAGCAGCTTAGGGACAGGGGCGAGGGAGCAGTACTTC.

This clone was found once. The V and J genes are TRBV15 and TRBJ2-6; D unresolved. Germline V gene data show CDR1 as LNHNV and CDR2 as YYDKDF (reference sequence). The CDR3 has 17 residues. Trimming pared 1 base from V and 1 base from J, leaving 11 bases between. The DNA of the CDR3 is TGTGCCACCAGCAGAGTCCCACAAGCATCTGGGGCCAACGTCCTGACTTTC. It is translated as CATSRVPQASGANVLTF.

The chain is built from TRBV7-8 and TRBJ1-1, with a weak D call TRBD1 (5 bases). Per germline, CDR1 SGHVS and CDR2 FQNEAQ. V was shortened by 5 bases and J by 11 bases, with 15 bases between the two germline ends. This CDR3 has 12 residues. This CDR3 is CASSQETEVAFF. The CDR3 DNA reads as TGTGCCAGCAGCCAAGAGACAGAGGTGGCTTTCTTT. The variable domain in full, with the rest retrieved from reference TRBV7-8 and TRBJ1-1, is GAGVSQSPRYKVAKRGQDVALRCDPISGHVSLFWYQQALGQGPEFLTYFQNEAQLDKSGLPSDRFFAERPEGSVSTLKIQRTQQEDSAVYLCASSQETEVAFFGQGTRLTVV.

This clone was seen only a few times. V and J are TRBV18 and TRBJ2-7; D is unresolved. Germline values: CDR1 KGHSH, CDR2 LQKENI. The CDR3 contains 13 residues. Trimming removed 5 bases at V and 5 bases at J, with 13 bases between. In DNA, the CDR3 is TGTGCCAGCTCAGAGAGTCGAGGCCACGAGCAGTACTTC. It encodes CASSESRGHEQYF.